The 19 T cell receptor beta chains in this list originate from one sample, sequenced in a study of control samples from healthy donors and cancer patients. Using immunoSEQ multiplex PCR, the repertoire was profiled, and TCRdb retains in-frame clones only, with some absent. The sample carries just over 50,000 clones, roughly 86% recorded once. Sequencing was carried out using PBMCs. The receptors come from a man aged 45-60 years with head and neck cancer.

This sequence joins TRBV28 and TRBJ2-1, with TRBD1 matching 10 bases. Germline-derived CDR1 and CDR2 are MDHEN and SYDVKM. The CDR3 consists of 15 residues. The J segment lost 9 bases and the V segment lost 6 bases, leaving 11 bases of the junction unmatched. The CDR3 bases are TGTGCCAGCAGACCCCACGGGACAGGGGAGCGTGAGCAGTTCTTC. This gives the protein CASRPHGTGEREQFF.

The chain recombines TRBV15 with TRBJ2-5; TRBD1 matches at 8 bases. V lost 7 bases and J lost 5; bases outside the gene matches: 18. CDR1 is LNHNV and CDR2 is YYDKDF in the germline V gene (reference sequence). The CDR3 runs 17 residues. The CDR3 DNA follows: TGTGCCACCACCCAGAATGCGGGCAGGGGGCGCAGGGAGACCCAGTACTTC. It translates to CATTQNAGRGRRETQYF.

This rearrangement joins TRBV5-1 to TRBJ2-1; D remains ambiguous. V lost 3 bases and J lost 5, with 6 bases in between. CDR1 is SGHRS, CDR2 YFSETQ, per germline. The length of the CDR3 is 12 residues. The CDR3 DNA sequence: TGCGCCAGCAGCTGGGGTGACAATGAGCAGTTCTTC. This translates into CASSWGDNEQFF.

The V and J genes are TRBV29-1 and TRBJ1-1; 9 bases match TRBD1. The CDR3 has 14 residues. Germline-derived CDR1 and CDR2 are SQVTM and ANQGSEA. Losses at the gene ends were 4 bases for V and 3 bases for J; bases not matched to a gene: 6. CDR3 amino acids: CSVATGGWHTEAFF. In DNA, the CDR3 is TGCAGCGTTGCAACAGGGGGCTGGCACACTGAAGCTTTCTTT. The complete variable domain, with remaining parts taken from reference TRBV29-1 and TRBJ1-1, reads SAVISQKPSRDICQRGTSLTIQCQVDSQVTMMFWYRQQPGQSLTLIATANQGSEATYESGFVIDKFPISRPNLTFSTLTVSNMSPEDSSIYLCSVATGGWHTEAFFGQGTRLTVV.

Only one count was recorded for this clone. The CDR3 is CASSSTGFSSPLHF. The CDR3 DNA is TGTGCCAGCAGCTCAACAGGGTTCAGTTCACCCCTCCACTTT. The V gene is TRBV7-9, the J gene TRBJ1-6; D is perhaps TRBD1 (6 bases). The CDR3 is 14 amino acids. From germline, CDR1 is SEHNR and CDR2 FQNEAQ (reference sequence). With 4 bases removed from V and 9 bases from J, the gap between germline ends came to 13 bases.

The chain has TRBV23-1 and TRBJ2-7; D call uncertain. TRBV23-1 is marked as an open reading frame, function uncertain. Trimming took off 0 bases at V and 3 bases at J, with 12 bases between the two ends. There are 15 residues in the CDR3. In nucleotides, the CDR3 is TGCGCCAGCAGTCAATCCGTACAGAAGTTCTACGAGCAGTACTTC. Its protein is CASSQSVQKFYEQYF.

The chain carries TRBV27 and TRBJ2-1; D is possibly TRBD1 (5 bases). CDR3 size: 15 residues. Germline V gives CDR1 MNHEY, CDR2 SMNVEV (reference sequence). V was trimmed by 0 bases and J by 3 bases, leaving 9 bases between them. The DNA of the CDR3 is TGTGCCAGCAGTTTATCGTCCAGGGTCTACAATGAGCAGTTCTTC. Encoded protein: CASSLSSRVYNEQFF.

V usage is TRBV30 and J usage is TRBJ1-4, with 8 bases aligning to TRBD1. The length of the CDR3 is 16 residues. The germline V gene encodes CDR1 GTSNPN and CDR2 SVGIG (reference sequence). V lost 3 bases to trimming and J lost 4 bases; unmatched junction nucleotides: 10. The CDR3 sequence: CAWSRPGQAYNEKLFF. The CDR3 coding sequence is TGTGCCTGGAGCCGCCCGGGACAGGCTTATAATGAAAAACTGTTTTTT.

CDR3 nucleotides: TGTGCCTGGAGTGTGCAGGGAAGAGATACGCAGTATTTT. This codes for CAWSVQGRDTQYF. This rearrangement joins TRBV30 to TRBJ2-3, with D perhaps TRBD1 (5 bases). Trimming cost V 0 bases and J 5 bases, with 9 bases left between them. CDR1 and CDR2 from the germline V gene are GTSNPN and SVGIG (reference sequence). The CDR3 runs 13 residues.

The CDR3 here is CASSYTERGELFF. CDR3 coding DNA: TGTGCCAGCAGTTACACAGAACGGGGGGAGCTGTTTTTT. The genes are TRBV6-5 and TRBJ2-2; no reliable D call. Germline V gives CDR1 MNHEY, CDR2 SVGAGI. V lost 2 bases, J lost 8 bases, and 9 bases lay in between. This CDR3 is built from 13 residues.

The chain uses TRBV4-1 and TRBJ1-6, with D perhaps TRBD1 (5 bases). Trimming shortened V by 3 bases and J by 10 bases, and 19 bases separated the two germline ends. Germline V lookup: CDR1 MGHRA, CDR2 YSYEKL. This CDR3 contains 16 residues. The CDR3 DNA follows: TGCGCCAGCAGCCAGTTGGGTGGCGCCCAGGGCTCACCCCTCCACTTT. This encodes CASSQLGGAQGSPLHF.

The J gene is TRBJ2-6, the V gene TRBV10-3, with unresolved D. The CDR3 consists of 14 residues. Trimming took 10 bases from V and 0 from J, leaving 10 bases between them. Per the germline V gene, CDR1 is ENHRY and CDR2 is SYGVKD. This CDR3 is CATKPISGANVLTF. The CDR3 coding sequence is TGTGCCACCAAGCCCATCTCTGGGGCCAACGTCCTGACTTTC.

The CDR3 sequence: CASSLDDRGWTEAFF. CDR3 sequence (DNA): TGTGCCAGCAGCTTAGATGACCGGGGCTGGACTGAAGCTTTCTTT. This chain uses TRBV7-2 with TRBJ1-1, with D perhaps matching TRBD1 (5 bases). V lost 1 base and J lost 5, with 14 bases in between. The CDR3 spans 15 residues. Germline CDR1 SGHTA, CDR2 FQGNSA.

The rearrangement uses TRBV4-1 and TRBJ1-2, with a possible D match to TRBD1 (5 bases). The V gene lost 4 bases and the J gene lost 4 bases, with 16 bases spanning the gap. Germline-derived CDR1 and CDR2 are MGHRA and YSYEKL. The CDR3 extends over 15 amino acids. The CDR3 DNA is TGCGCCAGCAGCCCCAATCCACAGGTGACCTATGGCTACACCTTC. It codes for CASSPNPQVTYGYTF.

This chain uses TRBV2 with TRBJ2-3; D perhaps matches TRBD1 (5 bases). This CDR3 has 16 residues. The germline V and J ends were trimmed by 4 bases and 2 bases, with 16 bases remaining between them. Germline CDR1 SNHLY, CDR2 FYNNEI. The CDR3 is CASSAQGLTDTDTQYF. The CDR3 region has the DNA TGTGCCAGCAGTGCACAAGGGTTGACAGACACAGATACGCAGTATTTT.

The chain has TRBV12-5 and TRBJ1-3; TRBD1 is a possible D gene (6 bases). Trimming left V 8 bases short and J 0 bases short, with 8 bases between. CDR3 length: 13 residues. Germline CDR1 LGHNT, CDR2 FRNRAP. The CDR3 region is CASQGGSGNTIYF. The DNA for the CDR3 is TGTGCTAGTCAAGGGGGCTCTGGAAACACCATATATTTT.

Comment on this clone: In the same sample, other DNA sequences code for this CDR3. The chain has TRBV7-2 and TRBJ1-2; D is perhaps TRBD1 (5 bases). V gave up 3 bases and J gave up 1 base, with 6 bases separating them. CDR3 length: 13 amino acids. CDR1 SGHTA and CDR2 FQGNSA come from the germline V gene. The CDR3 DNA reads TGTGCCAGCAGCTTGGACAATAACTATGGCTACACCTTC. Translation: CASSLDNNYGYTF.

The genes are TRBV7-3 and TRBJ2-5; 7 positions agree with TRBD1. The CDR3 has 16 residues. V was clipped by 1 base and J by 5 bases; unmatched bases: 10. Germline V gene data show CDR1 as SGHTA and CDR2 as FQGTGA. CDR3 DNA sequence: TGTGCCAGCAGCTTAAACCCGACAGGGCTGGGGGAGACCCAGTACTTC. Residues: CASSLNPTGLGETQYF.

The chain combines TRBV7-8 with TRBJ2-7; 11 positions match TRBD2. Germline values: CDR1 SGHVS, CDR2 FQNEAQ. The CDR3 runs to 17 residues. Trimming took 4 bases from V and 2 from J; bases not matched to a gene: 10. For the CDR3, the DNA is TGTGCCAGCAGCTCCATCTTAGCGGGGGGGCTCGCCTACGAGCAGTACTTC. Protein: CASSSILAGGLAYEQYF.